One T cell receptor (beta chain) is described in this entry. The antigen is not known. The whole isolated RNA underwent reverse transcription, so sequencing captured expressed TCRB transcripts. Sequencing was performed with immunoSEQ multiplex PCR; in TCRdb, only in-frame clones are kept and a portion is missing. The top ten hold 0.035% to 0.045% of the sample, which has about 410,000 clones, approximately 15% seen once. This sample was included in a study of beta chain features in type 1 diabetes. Points from the study as a whole: Patients' naive, central memory and regulatory TCRB repertoires appeared more alike than those of healthy donors. Since sequencing was performed on cDNA, cells with high TCR expression could be over-represented.

Sequencing was done on a sample of naive CD4+ T cells from blood. This clonotype was sampled from a man younger than 40 in good health.

The CDR3 spells CSVSDYGYTF. The CDR3 DNA sequence: TGCAGCGTATCAGACTATGGCTACACCTTC. V and J are TRBV29-1 and TRBJ1-2; no clear D. There are 10 residues in the CDR3. V lost 6 bases and J 3 bases, leaving 5 bases between the germline ends. Germline CDR1 reads SQVTM; CDR2 reads ANQGSEA.